This is a list of T cell receptor beta chains from one sample in a study of OX40 agonist ivuxolimab in advanced cancers. The data were produced by immunoSEQ multiplex PCR, yet TCRdb's version contains in-frame clones alone and is incomplete. The data show 60,000 to 85,000 clones, around 90% seen once. The specimen comprised CD4+ or CD8+ T cells sorted from blood, sampled in a trial of the OX40 agonist ivuxolimab. These TCRs come from an adult with an advanced solid tumor such as melanoma, head and neck, liver or kidney cancer. CDR3s include the opening cysteine and the closing phenylalanine or tryptophan.

j_gene,v_gene,CDR3aa
TRBJ2-3,TRBV5-5,CASSLGGQGATDTQYF
TRBJ1-1,TRBV5-1,CASSLAGGRDTEAFF
TRBJ2-1,TRBV11-2,CASSRTGGSYNEQFF
.,TRBV5-1,CASSFRQGAGYEQYF
TRBJ1-3,TRBV29-1,CSVGTGGFMGSGNTIYF
TRBJ2-7,TRBV5-4,CASSSRTGTYEQYF
TRBJ2-7,TRBV5-5,CASSIGQEPYEQYF
TRBJ1-1,TRBV5-1,CASSSTGGDTEAFF
TRBJ2-3,TRBV6-5,CASSTPGPTDTQYF
TRBJ2-4,TRBV5-1,CASSLAEDRGNIQYF
TRBJ2-1,TRBV5-1,CASSLSLAGGSNEQFF
TRBJ2-5,TRBV9,CASSAGREGDGETQYF
TRBJ1-5,TRBV7-3,CASSLSAEQPQHF
TRBJ2-2,TRBV6-1,CASIAGITGELFF
TRBJ2-3,TRBV7-9,CASSLESGGPSTDTQYF
TRBJ1-5,TRBV5-3,CARSQQGSNQPQHF
TRBJ2-3,TRBV10-3,CAISEAQGVTDTQYF
TRBJ2-7,TRBV21-1,CASSNGQATYEQYF
TRBJ1-1,TRBV4-2,CASSQAGTGGTEAFF
TRBJ2-2,TRBV28,CASSHPAGELFF
TRBJ2-7,TRBV5-4,CASSPGQNSYEQYF
TRBJ2-6,TRBV7-2,CASVPNSGANVLTF
TRBJ2-1,TRBV2,CASSRQGAGSYNEQFF
TRBJ2-1,TRBV7-7,CASSTTGLSPYNEQFF
TRBJ2-7,TRBV27,CASSSRDSSYEQYF
TRBJ1-1,TRBV30,CAWSLGGSTNTEAFF
TRBJ2-5,TRBV20-1,CSARPSETQYF